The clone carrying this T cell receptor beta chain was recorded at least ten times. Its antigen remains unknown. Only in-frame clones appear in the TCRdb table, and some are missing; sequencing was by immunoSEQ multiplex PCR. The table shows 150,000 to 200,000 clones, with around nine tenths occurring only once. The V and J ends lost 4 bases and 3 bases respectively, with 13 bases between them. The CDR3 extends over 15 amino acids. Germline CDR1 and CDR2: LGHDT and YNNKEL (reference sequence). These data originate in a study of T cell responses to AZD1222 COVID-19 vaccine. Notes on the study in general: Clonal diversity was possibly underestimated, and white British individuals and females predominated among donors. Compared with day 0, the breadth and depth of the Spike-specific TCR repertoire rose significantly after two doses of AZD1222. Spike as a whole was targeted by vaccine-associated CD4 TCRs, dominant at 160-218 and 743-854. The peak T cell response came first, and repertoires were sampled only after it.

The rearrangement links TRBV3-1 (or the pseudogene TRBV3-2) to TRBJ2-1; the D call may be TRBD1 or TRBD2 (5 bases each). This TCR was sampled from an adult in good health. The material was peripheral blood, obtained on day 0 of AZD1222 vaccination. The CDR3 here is CASSPQRGLYNEQFF. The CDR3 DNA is TGTGCCAGCAGCCCCCAGAGGGGTCTCTACAATGAGCAGTTCTTC.